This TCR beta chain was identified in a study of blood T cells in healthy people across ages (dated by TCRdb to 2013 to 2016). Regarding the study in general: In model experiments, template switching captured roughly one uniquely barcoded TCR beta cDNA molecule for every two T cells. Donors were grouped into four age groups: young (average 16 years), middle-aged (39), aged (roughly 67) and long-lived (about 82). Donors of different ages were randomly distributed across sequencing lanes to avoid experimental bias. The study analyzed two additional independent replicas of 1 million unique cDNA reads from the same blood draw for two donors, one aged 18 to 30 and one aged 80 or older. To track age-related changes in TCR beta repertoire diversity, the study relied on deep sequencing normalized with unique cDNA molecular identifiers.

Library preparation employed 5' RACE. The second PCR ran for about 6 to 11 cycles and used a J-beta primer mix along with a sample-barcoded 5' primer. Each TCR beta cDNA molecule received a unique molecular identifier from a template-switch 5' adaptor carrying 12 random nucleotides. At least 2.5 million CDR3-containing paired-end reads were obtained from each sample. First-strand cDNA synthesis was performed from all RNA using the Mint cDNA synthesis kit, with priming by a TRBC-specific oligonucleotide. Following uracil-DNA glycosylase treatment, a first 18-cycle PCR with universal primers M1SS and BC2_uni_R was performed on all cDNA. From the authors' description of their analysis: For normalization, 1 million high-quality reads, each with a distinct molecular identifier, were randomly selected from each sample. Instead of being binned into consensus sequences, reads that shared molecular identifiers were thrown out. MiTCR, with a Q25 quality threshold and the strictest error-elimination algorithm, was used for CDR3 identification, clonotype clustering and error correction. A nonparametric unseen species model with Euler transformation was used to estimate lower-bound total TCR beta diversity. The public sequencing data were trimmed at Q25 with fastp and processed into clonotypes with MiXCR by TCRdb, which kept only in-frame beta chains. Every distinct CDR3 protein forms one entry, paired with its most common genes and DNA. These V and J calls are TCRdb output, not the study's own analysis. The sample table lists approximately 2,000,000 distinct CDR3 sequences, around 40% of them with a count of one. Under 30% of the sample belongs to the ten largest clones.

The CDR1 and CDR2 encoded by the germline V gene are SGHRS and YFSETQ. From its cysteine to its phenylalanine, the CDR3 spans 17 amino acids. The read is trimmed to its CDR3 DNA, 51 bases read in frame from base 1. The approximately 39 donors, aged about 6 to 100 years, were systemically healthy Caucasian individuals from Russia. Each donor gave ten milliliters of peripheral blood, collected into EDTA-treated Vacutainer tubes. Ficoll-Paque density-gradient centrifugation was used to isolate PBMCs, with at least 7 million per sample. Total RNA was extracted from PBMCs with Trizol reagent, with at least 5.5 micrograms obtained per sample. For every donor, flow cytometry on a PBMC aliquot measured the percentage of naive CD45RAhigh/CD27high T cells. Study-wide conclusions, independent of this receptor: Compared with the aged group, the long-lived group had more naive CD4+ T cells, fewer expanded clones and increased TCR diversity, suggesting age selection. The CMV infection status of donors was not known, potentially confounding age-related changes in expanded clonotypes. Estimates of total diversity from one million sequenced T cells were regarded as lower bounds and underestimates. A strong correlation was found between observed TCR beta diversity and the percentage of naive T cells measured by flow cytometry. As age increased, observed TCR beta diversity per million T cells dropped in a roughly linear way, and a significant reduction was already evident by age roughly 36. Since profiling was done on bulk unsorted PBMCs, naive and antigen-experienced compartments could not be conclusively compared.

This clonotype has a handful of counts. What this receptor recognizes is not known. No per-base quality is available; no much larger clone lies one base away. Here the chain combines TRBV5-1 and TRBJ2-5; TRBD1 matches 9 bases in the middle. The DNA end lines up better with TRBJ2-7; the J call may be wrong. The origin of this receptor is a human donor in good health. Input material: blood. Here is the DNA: TGCGCCAGCAGCTTGGGGGTATCGGGACAGGGTGTCTACGAGCAGTACTTC. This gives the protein CASSLGVSGQGVYEQYF.